This TCR beta chain was sequenced for a study of type 1 and type 2 diabetes patients. The CDR3 loop spans 15 amino acids. Germline CDR1 reads GTSNPN; CDR2 reads SVGIG (reference sequence). Trimming removed 0 bases at V and 7 bases at J, with 16 bases between. PCR was run on genomic DNA. Amplification of the beta chain CDR3 used 30 forward and 13 reverse multiplex primers. TCRdb reprocessed the multiplex PCR reads with MiXCR, giving one entry per CDR3 protein. The sample shows 250,000 or so distinct CDR3 sequences, approximately 50% of them seen only once. Diabetic patients met standard criteria for type 1 or type 2 diabetes. Other autoimmune diseases and infections within the past four weeks excluded donors. Around 10 milliliters of peripheral blood were drawn from each donor. This clonotype was detected only a few times.

The gene calls are TRBV30 and TRBJ2-1; D is possibly TRBD1 (5 bases). The clonotype comes from a man aged 18 to 30 with type 2 diabetes. The sequenced sample consisted of peripheral blood mononuclear cells (PBMCs). This chain's CDR3 is CAWSVLGRTGNEQFF. The CDR3 nucleotides read TGTGCCTGGAGTGTACTGGGGCGCACCGGAAATGAGCAGTTCTTC.